This T cell receptor beta chain was obtained from a study of T cell responses to AZD1222 COVID-19 vaccine (dated by TCRdb to about 2021). At the level of the whole study: A total of 233 trial participants underwent TCR sequencing, of whom some 210 received two doses of AZD1222 and roughly 25 received two doses of the MenACWY control vaccine. Trial participants were enrolled by age into subgroups of 18-55, 56-69 and 70-plus years, and around 150, 29 and 61 TCR-sequenced participants, respectively, were included in these subgroups.

In light of the paper, this sample's time point label describes: about 28 days (+/-7) after the second vaccine dose. Sample treatment or condition, as interpreted from the label and publication: meningococcal conjugate vaccine given as trial control. Vaccinee samples came from UK trials COV001 and COV002, including a single-blind randomized controlled phase 2/3 trial of AZD1222 (ChAdOx1 nCoV-19) in healthy adults. For TCRbeta chain sequencing, PBMC samples were collected from trial participants at day 0 and at day 28 after the second dose. On this clone: Its binding antigen is unknown. No much larger clone is present one base from it, and per-base qualities are unavailable.

Broad study findings and their caveats: Because no day 14 peak-response samples were available, repertoires were characterized only after the peak T cell response. The 56-69-year group was small, and its depth increase did not reach significance, likely because of low power. The whole spike protein was spanned by vaccine-associated CD4 TCRs, and dominant responses were seen in regions 160-218 and 743-854. Spike-specific TCR breadth and depth rose significantly after two AZD1222 doses compared with day 0 and with MenACWY recipients. Conclusions about previously exposed vaccinees were limited because only a handful of AZD1222 recipients were SARS-CoV-2 seropositive at baseline. Participants were mostly white British, with more females than males. The authors suggested clonal diversity may have been underestimated. Epitopes outside the regions mutated in the B.1.351 and B.1.1.7 variants were reportedly recognized by nearly half of the unique spike-specific TCRs.

The CDR3 regions of human TCRbeta chains were subjected to immunosequencing. The published analysis was carried out like this. TCRs in the repertoires were compared against a reference library of SARS-CoV-2-specific TCRs that had been generated with the MIRA antigen-specificity platform. Breadth was defined as the fraction of unique TCRs that were SARS-CoV-2-associated, and depth was defined as the fraction of total T cells that were SARS-CoV-2-associated. Using the MIRA data, each spike-specific TCR was assigned both to the spike region to which the TCR was reactive and to a CD4 or CD8 class. Log10-transformed breadth and depth values were compared by one-way ANOVA with Sidak's multiple comparisons tests. As stored in TCRdb, this immuneACCESS dataset retains in-frame rearrangements with V and J assigned. A fraction of the clones does not appear; measured against another copy, unresolved V genes explain less than half of the discrepancy, and the remainder lacks a known reason. The V and J calls and clone size were taken over from that table, and D and trimming were inferred from the DNA. For this sample there are over 150,000 clones; roughly 91% appear just once. The ten biggest clones cover roughly 1% of the sample.

Source: peripheral blood, taken 28 days after the second dose of the MenACWY control vaccine. The source is an adult who received the MenACWY meningococcal vaccine as a control.

The CDR3 loop reads CASKEGSQPQHF. At the DNA level, the sequence is TGTGCCAGCAAAGAGGGCTCCCAGCCCCAGCATTTT. The chain was built from TRBV28 and TRBJ1-5; no D gene call is confident. The CDR3 runs 12 amino acids, cysteine and phenylalanine included. The sequence is cut down to CDR3 DNA, 36 bases in frame from base 1. Looking up the germline V gene yields CDR1 MDHEN and CDR2 SYDVKM. V is pared back by 7 bases and J by 7 bases, with 11 bases lying between the germline termini.